The 13 T cell receptor beta chains reported below all come from one sample, sequenced in a study of CD8+ T cells in alopecia areata. Reverse transcription of extracted RNA yielded cDNA, which provided the sequencing template. Some clones are missing from TCRdb's copy, which holds only in-frame ones; the method was immunoSEQ multiplex PCR. The table has some 160,000 clones, under 70% seen once. Treatment in this sample: oral pan-JAK inhibitor, 5-10 mg twice daily. Sample: CD4+ T cells sorted from blood, taken at week 4, from a patient treated with tofacitinib. All receptors derive from a human donor with alopecia areata.

This chain joins TRBV2 and TRBJ2-1; TRBD2 is a possible D gene (6 bases). The CDR3 extends over 14 amino acids. V shed 7 bases and J shed 2 bases, with 12 bases lying between them. CDR1 is SNHLY, CDR2 FYNNEI, per germline. The CDR3 DNA reads as TGTGCCAGCACCTTAGCGGACGCCTACAATGAGCAGTTCTTC. Protein sequence: CASTLADAYNEQFF. Together with reference TRBV2 and TRBJ2-1, the CDR3 gives the full variable domain: EPEVTQTPSHQVTQMGQEVILRCVPISNHLYFYWYRQILGQKVEFLVSFYNNEISEKSEIFDDQFSVERPDGSNFTLKIRSTKLEDSAMYFCASTLADAYNEQFFGPGTRLTVL.

The chain couples TRBV30 to TRBJ2-7, with no clear D. Germline assignment: CDR1 GTSNPN and CDR2 SVGIG (reference sequence). Deletions cut 5 bases from V and 0 bases from J, with 8 bases between. There are 12 residues in the CDR3. CDR3 residues: CAWSPASYEQYF. DNA for the CDR3: TGTGCCTGGTCTCCGGCCTCCTACGAGCAGTACTTC.

This chain joins TRBV2 and TRBJ2-5; D remains ambiguous. The length of the CDR3 is 14 residues. CDR1 and CDR2 (germline): SNHLY, FYNNEI. With 3 bases removed from V and 2 bases from J, the gap between germline ends came to 10 bases. CDR3 DNA sequence: TGTGCCAGCAGTGATTGGCCTATTCAAGAGACCCAGTACTTC. It specifies CASSDWPIQETQYF.

This CDR3 reads CASSPGNSPLHF. CDR3 bases: TGTGCCAGCAGCCCGGGAAATTCACCCCTCCACTTT. This sequence joins TRBV9 and TRBJ1-6; D not resolved. The CDR3 contains 12 residues. The germline V gene encodes CDR1 SGDLS and CDR2 YYNGEE. Trimming pared 4 bases from V and 7 bases from J, leaving 6 bases between.

V is TRBV30 and J is TRBJ1-3; D possibly corresponds to TRBD1 (5 bases). The germline V gene encodes CDR1 GTSNPN and CDR2 SVGIG (reference sequence). The CDR3 is 12 residues long. V gave up 5 bases and J gave up 3 bases, with 8 bases separating them. CDR3 sequence reads: CAWGQLGNTIYF. As DNA, the CDR3 is TGTGCCTGGGGACAACTTGGAAACACCATATATTTT.

V is TRBV30 and J is TRBJ2-3, with D maybe TRBD1 (6 bases). This CDR3 has 13 amino acids. The V and J ends lost 4 bases and 4 bases respectively, with 12 bases between them. The germline V gene encodes CDR1 GTSNPN and CDR2 SVGIG (reference sequence). The CDR3 nucleotides read TGTGCCTGGAACCACAGGGTGTCAGATACGCAGTATTTT. It encodes CAWNHRVSDTQYF.

This clone was recorded a few times. The chain employs TRBV20-1 and TRBJ1-5; D is uncertain. CDR3 length equals 11 residues. Per the germline V gene, CDR1 is DFQATT and CDR2 is SNEGSKA (reference sequence). The V and J ends lost 5 bases and 6 bases respectively, with 8 bases between them. This CDR3 is CSASWGQPQHF. The DNA for the CDR3 is TGCAGTGCTTCCTGGGGTCAGCCCCAGCATTTT.

The chain links TRBV10-2 to TRBJ2-7; D perhaps matches TRBD2 (5 bases). Trimming left V 10 bases short and J 3 bases short, with 19 bases between. The germline V gene encodes CDR1 WSHSY and CDR2 SAAADI. The CDR3 runs to 14 residues. CDR3 in amino acids: CATTERVSGYEQYF. The CDR3 DNA reads as TGCGCCACCACAGAGAGGGTCTCGGGCTACGAGCAGTACTTC.

The chain has TRBV9 and TRBJ1-2, with D possibly being TRBD1 (6 bases). The CDR3 sequence is 15 residues long. V was cut by 2 bases and J by 8 bases, with 19 bases left in between. Germline lookup yields CDR1 SGDLS and CDR2 YYNGEE. The chain's CDR3 is CASSVHRDSIGGYTF. CDR3 DNA: TGTGCCAGCAGCGTCCACAGGGACTCTATAGGCGGCTACACCTTC.

The rearrangement joins TRBV29-1 to TRBJ2-7; D may be TRBD1 (5 bases). Trimming cost V 6 bases and J 4 bases, with 13 bases left between them. Germline V gives CDR1 SQVTM, CDR2 ANQGSEA. The CDR3 has 12 residues. The CDR3 region is CSVRPGIYEQYF. In DNA, the CDR3 is TGCAGCGTGCGGCCAGGGATTTACGAGCAGTACTTC.

The gene calls are TRBV5-1 and TRBJ2-2; tentatively, D is TRBD1 (6 bases). The V end lost 7 bases, the J end lost 0 bases, and 13 bases lay between the germline ends. The germline V gene encodes CDR1 SGHRS and CDR2 YFSETQ. The CDR3 runs to 15 residues. The CDR3 loop is CASRSDRPNTGELFF. The CDR3 coding sequence is TGCGCCAGCCGGAGCGACAGGCCGAACACCGGGGAGCTGTTTTTT.

This chain links TRBV7-9 with TRBJ2-5; 9 bases align to TRBD1. V was pared by 4 bases and J by 5 bases, with 11 bases of the junction left unmatched. This CDR3 spans 16 amino acids. Germline V gene sequence: CDR1 SEHNR, CDR2 FQNEAQ (reference sequence). CDR3 bases: TGTGCCAGCAGCTCACTAAACACAGGGGGCGCCGAGACCCAGTACTTC. It is translated as CASSSLNTGGAETQYF.

The gene calls are TRBV7-9 and TRBJ1-1; D is ambiguous. The V gene's germline CDR1 is SEHNR and CDR2 FQNEAQ (reference sequence). Trimming pared 6 bases from V and 4 bases from J, leaving 6 bases between. This CDR3 is 11 amino acids long. The CDR3 nucleotides read TGTGCCAGCAGATCTGGCACTGAAGCTTTCTTT. This codes for CASRSGTEAFF.